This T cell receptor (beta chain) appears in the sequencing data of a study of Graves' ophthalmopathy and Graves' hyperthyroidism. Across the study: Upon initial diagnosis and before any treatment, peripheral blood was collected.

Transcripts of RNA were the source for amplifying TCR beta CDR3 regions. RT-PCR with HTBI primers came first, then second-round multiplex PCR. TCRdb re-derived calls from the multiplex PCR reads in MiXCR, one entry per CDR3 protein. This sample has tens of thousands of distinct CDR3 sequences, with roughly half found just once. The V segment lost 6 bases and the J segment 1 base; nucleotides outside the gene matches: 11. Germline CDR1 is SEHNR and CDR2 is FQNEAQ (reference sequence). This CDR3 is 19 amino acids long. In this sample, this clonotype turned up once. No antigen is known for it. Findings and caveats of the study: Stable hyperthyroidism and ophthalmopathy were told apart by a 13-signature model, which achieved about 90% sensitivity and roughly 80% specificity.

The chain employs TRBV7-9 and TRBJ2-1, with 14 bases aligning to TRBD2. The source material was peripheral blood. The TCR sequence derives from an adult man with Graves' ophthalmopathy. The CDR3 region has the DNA TGTGCCAGCAGAAGGCCGGGACTAGCGGGAGTTAGGTCCTACAATGAGCAGTTCTTC. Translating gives CASRRPGLAGVRSYNEQFF. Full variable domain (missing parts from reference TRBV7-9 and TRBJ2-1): DTGVSQNPRHKITKRGQNVTFRCDPISEHNRLYWYRQTLGQGPEFLTYFQNEAQLEKSRLLSDRFSAERPKGSFSTLEIQRTEQGDSAMYLCASRRPGLAGVRSYNEQFFGPGTRLTVL.